The 22 T cell receptor beta chains given below trace back to one sample, sequenced in a study of blood T cell repertoires in COVID-19. TCRdb's copy holds only in-frame clones and misses some; the assay was immunoSEQ multiplex PCR. The sample lists some 120,000 clones; roughly 80% were seen once. The sample consisted of peripheral blood. The receptors stem from a human donor in a cohort sampled during active COVID-19.

CDR3 sequence: CATQYPGTYEQYF. Here the CDR3 DNA reads TGTGCCACACAATATCCGGGAACCTACGAGCAGTACTTC. The chain recombines TRBV24-1 with TRBJ2-7; tentatively, D is TRBD2 (5 bases). Germline V gives CDR1 KGHDR, CDR2 SFDVKD. The V end lost 10 bases, the J end lost 2 bases, and 14 bases lay between the germline ends. The CDR3 covers 13 residues.

The chain combines TRBV18 with TRBJ1-1; no firm D call. The germline V gene encodes CDR1 KGHSH and CDR2 LQKENI. CDR3 length: 15 amino acids. Trimming shortened V by 3 bases and J by 1 base, and 12 bases separated the two germline ends. The CDR3 nucleotides read TGTGCCAGCTCACCTCGGGAGTCCGGGAACACTGAAGCTTTCTTT. Translating gives CASSPRESGNTEAFF.

This chain connects TRBV6-5 to TRBJ1-2; 8 nucleotides match TRBD1. CDR3 length: 14 residues. J was trimmed by 2 bases and V by 6 bases; bases with no gene match: 5. Germline V gives CDR1 MNHEY, CDR2 SVGAGI. CDR3 loop: CASSRTGRNYGYTF. CDR3 sequence (DNA): TGTGCCAGCAGCCGGACAGGGAGAAACTATGGCTACACCTTC.

The chain recombines TRBV7-8 with TRBJ2-3; 11 bases are shared with TRBD1. Germline V gene data show CDR1 as SGHVS and CDR2 as FQNEAQ. V shed 3 bases, J shed 4 bases, and the junction held 6 bases outside the gene matches. CDR3 length equals 16 residues. CDR3 sequence: CASSFGGTGGADTQYF. For the CDR3, the DNA is TGTGCCAGCAGCTTTGGGGGGACAGGGGGGGCAGATACGCAGTATTTT.

This clone was detected a few times. The rearrangement links TRBV14 to TRBJ2-5; 7 nucleotides match TRBD1. J lost 5 bases, V lost 5 bases, and 8 bases had no gene match. Germline assignment: CDR1 SGHDN and CDR2 FVKESK. CDR3 length: 14 residues. CDR3 amino acids: CASSTRQGEETQYF. Here the CDR3 DNA reads TGTGCCAGCAGCACCCGACAGGGAGAGGAGACCCAGTACTTC.

The chain recombines TRBV5-1 with TRBJ2-2; D remains unclear. CDR3 length: 15 amino acids. Germline lookup yields CDR1 SGHRS and CDR2 YFSETQ. Trimming left V 1 base short and J 1 base short, with 8 bases between. The CDR3 loop is CASSLMNRNTGELFF. CDR3 coding DNA: TGCGCCAGCAGCTTGATGAACAGGAACACCGGGGAGCTGTTTTTT.

The rearrangement links TRBV9 to TRBJ1-4; D perhaps matches TRBD1 (6 bases). V shed 0 bases and J shed 8 bases, with 11 bases lying between them. The germline gives CDR1 SGDLS, CDR2 YYNGEE. This CDR3 is built from 14 residues. This chain's CDR3 is CASSVGRGPEKLFF. CDR3 bases: TGTGCCAGCAGCGTAGGCAGGGGCCCGGAAAAACTGTTTTTT.

The J gene is TRBJ2-3, the V gene TRBV18; 8 positions agree with TRBD2. After removal of 3 bases from V and 1 base from J, the junction contained 18 bases not matched to a gene. The CDR3 sequence is 20 residues long. CDR1 is KGHSH and CDR2 is LQKENI in the germline V gene. The DNA of the CDR3 is TGTGCCAGCTCACCCCTCCGCGGGGGGATAGGTCGCTCTGGCACAGATACGCAGTATTTT. It translates to CASSPLRGGIGRSGTDTQYF.

The chain is built from TRBV7-8 and TRBJ1-3; D not resolved. The length of the CDR3 is 14 residues. Between the trimmed V and J ends, which lost 3 bases and 0 bases, there was a span of 6 bases. CDR1 and CDR2 from the germline V gene are SGHVS and FQNEAQ. CDR3 in amino acids: CASSFTGSGNTIYF. The CDR3 nucleotides read TGTGCCAGCAGCTTCACTGGCTCTGGAAACACCATATATTTT.

This clone turned up a few times. Other DNA sequences of this sample code for an identical CDR3. The V and J genes are TRBV9 and TRBJ1-1, with TRBD1 matching over 7 bases. J lost 0 bases, V lost 3 bases, and 5 bases had no gene match. The CDR3 totals 15 residues. Germline lookup yields CDR1 SGDLS and CDR2 YYNGEE. The CDR3 DNA sequence: TGTGCCAGCAGCGCCGGGGACAGAATGAACACTGAAGCTTTCTTT. Its translation is CASSAGDRMNTEAFF.

This rearrangement joins TRBV6-2 or TRBV6-3 to TRBJ2-1; D is ambiguous. Between the trimmed V and J ends, which lost 3 bases and 1 base, there was a span of 13 bases. CDR3 size: 16 residues. In germline, CDR1 is MNHEY, CDR2 SVGEGT. CDR3 DNA sequence: TGTGCCAGCAGTTATTGGCTGGCTGCTTCCTACAATGAGCAGTTCTTC. Translation: CASSYWLAASYNEQFF.

The V and J genes are TRBV3-1 (or the pseudogene TRBV3-2) and TRBJ2-3; the D gene is possibly TRBD2 (5 bases). Trimming took 0 bases from V and 1 from J, leaving 14 bases between them. The CDR3 is 17 residues long. Per germline, CDR1 LGHDT and CDR2 YNNKEL (reference sequence). CDR3 amino acids: CASSQDRSGLRTDTQYF. The CDR3 DNA follows: TGTGCCAGCAGCCAAGACCGTTCAGGACTCCGCACAGATACGCAGTATTTT.

This clone was observed at least ten times. The gene calls are TRBV11-3 and TRBJ2-7; 13 nucleotides match TRBD2. Trimming removed 5 bases from V and 7 bases from J; junction bases left unmatched: 14. Per the germline V gene, CDR1 is SGHNT and CDR2 is YENEEA. The CDR3 has 17 residues. CDR3 sequence: CASSPADSLAGGREQYF. The CDR3, as DNA: TGTGCCAGCAGCCCTGCCGACTCACTAGCGGGGGGGAGGGAGCAGTACTTC.

The count of this clone is one. This sequence joins TRBV9 and TRBJ2-3; perhaps TRBD2 as D (6 bases). Trimming shortened V by 0 bases and J by 3 bases, and 17 bases separated the two germline ends. Germline V gives CDR1 SGDLS, CDR2 YYNGEE. The CDR3 loop spans 17 amino acids. In nucleotides, the CDR3 is TGTGCCAGCAGCGTAGGACGGGCTAGCGCTAGGACAGATACGCAGTATTTT. This sequence encodes CASSVGRASARTDTQYF.

The chain employs TRBV28 and TRBJ2-7; TRBD2 matches 7 bases. CDR3 length: 15 amino acids. The V segment lost 3 bases and the J segment 0 bases; nucleotides outside the gene matches: 5. Germline V CDR1 and CDR2: MDHEN, SYDVKM. DNA of the CDR3: TGTGCCAGCAGTTTCTGGCGGGGGTTCTCCTACGAGCAGTACTTC. Protein product: CASSFWRGFSYEQYF. The whole variable domain, filled in from reference TRBV28 and TRBJ2-7, reads DVKVTQSSRYLVKRTGEKVFLECVQDMDHENMFWYRQDPGLGLRLIYFSYDVKMKEKGDIPEGYSVSREKKERFSLILESASTNQTSMYLCASSFWRGFSYEQYFGPGTRLTVT.

The rearrangement joins TRBV14 to TRBJ1-6; tentatively, D is TRBD1 (6 bases). The CDR3 runs to 17 residues. Germline V CDR1 and CDR2: SGHDN, FVKESK. V dropped 0 bases and J dropped 0 bases, with 9 bases sitting between them. DNA of the CDR3: TGTGCCAGCAGCCAAGACCAGGACAGCTCCTATAATTCACCCCTCCACTTT. This encodes CASSQDQDSSYNSPLHF.

This chain connects TRBV28 to TRBJ2-5; TRBD2 matches 8 bases. CDR1 and CDR2 (germline): MDHEN, SYDVKM. The CDR3 is made up of 16 amino acids. V gave up 6 bases and J gave up 5 bases; unmatched junction bases: 14. CDR3 region: CASSDTQRGRRETQYF. The CDR3, as DNA: TGTGCCAGCAGCGACACCCAGCGGGGGAGAAGGGAGACCCAGTACTTC.

This chain links TRBV27 with TRBJ2-3; 8 nucleotides line up with TRBD2. The CDR3 has 15 residues. Trimming cost V 9 bases and J 6 bases; bases outside gene matches: 14. Germline CDR1 reads MNHEY; CDR2 reads SMNVEV (reference sequence). The DNA for the CDR3 is TGTGCCAGTATGAAGAGCGGGAGTTTCATGGATACGCAGTATTTT. Translating it yields CASMKSGSFMDTQYF.

The CDR3 DNA reads as TGTGCCAGCAGCGATCTTAGGGGAATTAGCAATCAGCCCCAGCATTTT. It yields the protein CASSDLRGISNQPQHF. The V call is TRBV21-1, the J call TRBJ1-5; whether TRBD1, the table's D call, matches the DNA was not checked. TRBV21-1 is designated a pseudogene. CDR3 length: 16 residues.

This clone has only one observation. The rearrangement uses TRBV5-1 and TRBJ2-5, with 8 bases matching TRBD1. The CDR3 totals 16 residues. From germline, CDR1 is SGHRS and CDR2 YFSETQ. V trimming: 4 bases; J trimming: 5 bases; junction bases outside the gene matches: 13. The CDR3: CASSPGQGSARETQYF. The CDR3 DNA reads as TGCGCCAGCAGCCCAGGACAGGGTTCGGCGAGGGAGACCCAGTACTTC.

V usage is TRBV28 and J usage is TRBJ2-5; 7 bases are shared with TRBD1. The V and J ends lost 5 bases and 1 base, in that order; junction bases with no gene match: 10. CDR3 length: 16 amino acids. Germline V gene data show CDR1 as MDHEN and CDR2 as SYDVKM. The CDR3 bases are TGTGCCAGCAGTAAAAGACAGGGATTAGCCCAAGAGACCCAGTACTTC. Its protein is CASSKRQGLAQETQYF.

Only a few counts were recorded for this clone. The V gene is TRBV11-2, the J gene TRBJ2-5, with 8 bases lining up with TRBD1. This CDR3 has 17 residues. From germline, CDR1 is SGHAT and CDR2 FQNNGV. The V segment lost 0 bases and the J segment 7 bases; nucleotides outside the gene matches: 13. CDR3 region: CASSLDYTGGVAWTQYF. DNA for the CDR3: TGTGCCAGCAGCTTAGACTATACAGGGGGTGTTGCTTGGACCCAGTACTTC.